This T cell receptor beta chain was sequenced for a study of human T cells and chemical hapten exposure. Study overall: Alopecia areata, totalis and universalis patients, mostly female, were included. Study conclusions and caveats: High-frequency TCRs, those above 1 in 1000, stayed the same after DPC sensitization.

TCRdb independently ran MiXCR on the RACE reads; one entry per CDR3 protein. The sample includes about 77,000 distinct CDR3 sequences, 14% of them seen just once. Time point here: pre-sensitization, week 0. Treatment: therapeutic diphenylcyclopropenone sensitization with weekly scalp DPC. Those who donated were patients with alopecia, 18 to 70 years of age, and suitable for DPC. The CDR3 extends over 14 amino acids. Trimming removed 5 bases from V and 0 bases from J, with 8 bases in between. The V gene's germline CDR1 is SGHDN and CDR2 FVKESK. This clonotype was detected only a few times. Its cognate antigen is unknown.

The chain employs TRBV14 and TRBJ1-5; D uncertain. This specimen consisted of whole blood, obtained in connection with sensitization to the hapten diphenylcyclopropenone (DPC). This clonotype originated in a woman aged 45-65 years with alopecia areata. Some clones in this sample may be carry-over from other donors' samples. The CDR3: CASSSEISNQPQHF. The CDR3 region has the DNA TGTGCCAGCAGCTCTGAGATTAGCAATCAGCCCCAGCATTTT.